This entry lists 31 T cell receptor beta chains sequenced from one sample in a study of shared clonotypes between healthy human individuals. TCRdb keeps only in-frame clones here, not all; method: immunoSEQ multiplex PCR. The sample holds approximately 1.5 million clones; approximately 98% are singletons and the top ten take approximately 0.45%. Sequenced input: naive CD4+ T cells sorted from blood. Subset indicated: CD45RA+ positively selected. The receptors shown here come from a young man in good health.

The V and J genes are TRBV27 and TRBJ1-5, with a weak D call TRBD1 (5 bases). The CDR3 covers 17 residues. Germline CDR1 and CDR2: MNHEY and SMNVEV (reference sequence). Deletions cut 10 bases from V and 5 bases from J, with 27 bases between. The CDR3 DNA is TGTGCCACCGGACTCACGGGGAGACGCAGGGATGATCAGCCCCAGCATTTT. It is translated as CATGLTGRRRDDQPQHF.

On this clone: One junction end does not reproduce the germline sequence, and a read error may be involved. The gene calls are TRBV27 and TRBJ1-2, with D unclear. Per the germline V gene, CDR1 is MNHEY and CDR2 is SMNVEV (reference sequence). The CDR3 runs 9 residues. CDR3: CASSNSHSF. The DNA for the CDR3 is TGTGCCAGCAGTAACAGCCACTCCTTC.

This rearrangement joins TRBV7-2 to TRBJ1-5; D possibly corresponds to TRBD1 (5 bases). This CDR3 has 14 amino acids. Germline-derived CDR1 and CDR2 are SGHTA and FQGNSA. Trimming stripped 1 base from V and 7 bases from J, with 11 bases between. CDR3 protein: CASSLVGAGQPQHF. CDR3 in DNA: TGTGCCAGCAGCTTAGTTGGGGCTGGACAGCCCCAGCATTTT.

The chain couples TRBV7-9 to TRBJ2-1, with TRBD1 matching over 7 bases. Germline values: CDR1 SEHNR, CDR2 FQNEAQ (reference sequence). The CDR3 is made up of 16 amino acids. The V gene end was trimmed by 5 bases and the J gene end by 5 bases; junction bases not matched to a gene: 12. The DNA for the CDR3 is TGTGCCAGCAGCCCCCGGCCCGGGACAGCGCACAATGAGCAGTTCTTC. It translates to CASSPRPGTAHNEQFF.

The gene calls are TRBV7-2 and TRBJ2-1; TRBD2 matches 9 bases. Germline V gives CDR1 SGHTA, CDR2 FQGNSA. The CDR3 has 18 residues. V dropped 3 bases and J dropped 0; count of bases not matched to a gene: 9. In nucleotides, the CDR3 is TGTGCCAGCAGCTTCCCCCGCGGTAGCGGGGGCTCCTACAATGAGCAGTTCTTC. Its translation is CASSFPRGSGGSYNEQFF. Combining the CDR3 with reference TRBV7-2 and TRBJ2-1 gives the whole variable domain GAGVSQSPSNKVTEKGKDVELRCDPISGHTALYWYRQSLGQGLEFLIYFQGNSAPDKSGLPSDRFSAERTGGSVSTLTIQRTQQEDSAVYLCASSFPRGSGGSYNEQFFGPGTRLTVL.

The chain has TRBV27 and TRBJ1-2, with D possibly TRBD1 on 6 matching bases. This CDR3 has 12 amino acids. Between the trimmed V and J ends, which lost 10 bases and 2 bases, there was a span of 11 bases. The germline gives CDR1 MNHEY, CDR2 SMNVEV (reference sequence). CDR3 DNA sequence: TGTGCCACCTCCACAGGGAACTATGGCTACACCTTC. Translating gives CATSTGNYGYTF.

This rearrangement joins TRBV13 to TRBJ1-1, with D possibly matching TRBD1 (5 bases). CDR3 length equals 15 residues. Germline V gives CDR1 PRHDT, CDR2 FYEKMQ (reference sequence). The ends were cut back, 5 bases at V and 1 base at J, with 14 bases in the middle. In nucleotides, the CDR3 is TGTGCCAGCAGCGATCCCGGGGGACGGAACACTGAAGCTTTCTTT. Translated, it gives CASSDPGGRNTEAFF.

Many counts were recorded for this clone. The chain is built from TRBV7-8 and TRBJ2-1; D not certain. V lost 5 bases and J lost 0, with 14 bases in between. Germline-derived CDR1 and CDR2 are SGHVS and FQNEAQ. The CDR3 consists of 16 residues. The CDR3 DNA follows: TGTGCCAGCAGCCTATTAGAGGCGGCCTCCTACAATGAGCAGTTCTTC. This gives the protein CASSLLEAASYNEQFF.

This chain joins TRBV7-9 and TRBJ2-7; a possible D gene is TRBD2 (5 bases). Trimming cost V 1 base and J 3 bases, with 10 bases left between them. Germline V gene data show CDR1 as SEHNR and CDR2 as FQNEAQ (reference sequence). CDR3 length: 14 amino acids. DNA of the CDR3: TGTGCCAGCAGCTTAGGCGCTAGCAGCTACGAGCAGTACTTC. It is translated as CASSLGASSYEQYF.

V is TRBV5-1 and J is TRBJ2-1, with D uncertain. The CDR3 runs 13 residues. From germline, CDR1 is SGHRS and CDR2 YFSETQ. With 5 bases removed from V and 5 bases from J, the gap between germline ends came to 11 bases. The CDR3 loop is CASRRNPNNEQFF. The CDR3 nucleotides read TGCGCCAGCAGACGTAACCCCAACAATGAGCAGTTCTTC.

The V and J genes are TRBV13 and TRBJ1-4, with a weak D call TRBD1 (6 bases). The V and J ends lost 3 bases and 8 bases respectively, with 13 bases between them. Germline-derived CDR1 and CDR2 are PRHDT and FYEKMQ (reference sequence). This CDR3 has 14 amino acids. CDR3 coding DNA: TGTGCCAGCAGCTTCGGACAGTCGCGAGAAAAACTGTTTTTT. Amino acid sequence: CASSFGQSREKLFF.

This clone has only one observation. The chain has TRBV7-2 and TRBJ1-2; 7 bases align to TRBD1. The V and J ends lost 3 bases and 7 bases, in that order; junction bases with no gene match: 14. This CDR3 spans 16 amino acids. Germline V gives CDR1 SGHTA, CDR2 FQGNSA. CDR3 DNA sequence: TGTGCCAGCAGCTTTGGCAGGGGGGACAGAGCTCGTGGCTACACCTTC. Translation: CASSFGRGDRARGYTF.

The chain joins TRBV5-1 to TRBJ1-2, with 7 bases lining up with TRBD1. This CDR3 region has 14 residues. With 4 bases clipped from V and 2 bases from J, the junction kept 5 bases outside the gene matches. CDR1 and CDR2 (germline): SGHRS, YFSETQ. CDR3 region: CASSTRDSNYGYTF. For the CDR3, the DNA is TGCGCCAGCAGCACCCGGGACAGCAACTATGGCTACACCTTC.

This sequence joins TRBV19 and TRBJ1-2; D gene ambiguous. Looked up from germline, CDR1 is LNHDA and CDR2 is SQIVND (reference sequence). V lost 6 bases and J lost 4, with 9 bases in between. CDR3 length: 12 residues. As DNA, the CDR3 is TGTGCCAGTAGGGCACGAGGCTATGGCTACACCTTC. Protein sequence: CASRARGYGYTF. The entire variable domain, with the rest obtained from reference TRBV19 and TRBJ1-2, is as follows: DGGITQSPKYLFRKEGQNVTLSCEQNLNHDAMYWYRQDPGQGLRLIYYSQIVNDFQKGDIAEGYSVSREKKESFPLTVTSAQKNPTAFYLCASRARGYGYTFGSGTRLTVV.

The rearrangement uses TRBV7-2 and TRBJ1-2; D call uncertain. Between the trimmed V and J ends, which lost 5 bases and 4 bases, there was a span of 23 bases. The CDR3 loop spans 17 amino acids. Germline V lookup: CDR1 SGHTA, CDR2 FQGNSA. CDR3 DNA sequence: TGTGCCAGCAGCCAAGGACGAGGGCTGGGAGATATCTATGGCTACACCTTC. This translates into CASSQGRGLGDIYGYTF.

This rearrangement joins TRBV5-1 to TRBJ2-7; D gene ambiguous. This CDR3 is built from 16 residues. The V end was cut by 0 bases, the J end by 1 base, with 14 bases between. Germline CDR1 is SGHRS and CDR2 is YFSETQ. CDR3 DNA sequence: TGCGCCAGCAGCTTGGCCTTTGCGCAGGCGTCCTACGAGCAGTACTTC. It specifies CASSLAFAQASYEQYF.

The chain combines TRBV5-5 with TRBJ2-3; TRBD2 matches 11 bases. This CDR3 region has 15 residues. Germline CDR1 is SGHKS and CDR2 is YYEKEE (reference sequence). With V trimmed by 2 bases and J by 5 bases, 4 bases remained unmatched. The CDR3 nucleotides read TGTGCCAGCAGCTTTGGCCTAGCGGGGGGAGATACGCAGTATTTT. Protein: CASSFGLAGGDTQYF. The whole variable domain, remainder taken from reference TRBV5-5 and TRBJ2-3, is DAGVTQSPTHLIKTRGQQVTLRCSPISGHKSVSWYQQVLGQGPQFIFQYYEKEERGRGNFPDRFSARQFPNYSSELNVNALLLGDSALYLCASSFGLAGGDTQYFGPGTRLTVL.

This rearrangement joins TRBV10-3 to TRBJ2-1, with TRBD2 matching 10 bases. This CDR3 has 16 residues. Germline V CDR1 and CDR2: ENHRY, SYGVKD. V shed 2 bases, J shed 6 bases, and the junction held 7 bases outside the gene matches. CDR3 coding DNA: TGTGCCATCAGTGAGGTAATAGCGGGAGGACTCAATGAGCAGTTCTTC. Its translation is CAISEVIAGGLNEQFF.

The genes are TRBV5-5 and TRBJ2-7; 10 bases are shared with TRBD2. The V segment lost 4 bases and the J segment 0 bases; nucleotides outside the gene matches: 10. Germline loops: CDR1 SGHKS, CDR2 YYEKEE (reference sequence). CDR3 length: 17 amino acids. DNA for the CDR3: TGTGCCAGCAGCCCTAGGCCACTAGCGGGAAGCTCCTACGAGCAGTACTTC. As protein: CASSPRPLAGSSYEQYF.

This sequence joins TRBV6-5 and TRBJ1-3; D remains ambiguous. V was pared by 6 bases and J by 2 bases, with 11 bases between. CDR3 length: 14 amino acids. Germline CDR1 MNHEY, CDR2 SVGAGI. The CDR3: CASSRDGAGNTIYF. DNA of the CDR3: TGTGCCAGCAGCCGAGATGGGGCTGGAAACACCATATATTTT.

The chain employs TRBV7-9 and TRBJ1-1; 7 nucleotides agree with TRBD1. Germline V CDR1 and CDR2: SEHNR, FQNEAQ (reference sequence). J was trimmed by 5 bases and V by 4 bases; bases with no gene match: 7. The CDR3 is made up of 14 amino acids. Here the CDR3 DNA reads TGTGCCAGCAGCTCCGACAGGGTTGGGACTGAAGCTTTCTTT. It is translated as CASSSDRVGTEAFF.

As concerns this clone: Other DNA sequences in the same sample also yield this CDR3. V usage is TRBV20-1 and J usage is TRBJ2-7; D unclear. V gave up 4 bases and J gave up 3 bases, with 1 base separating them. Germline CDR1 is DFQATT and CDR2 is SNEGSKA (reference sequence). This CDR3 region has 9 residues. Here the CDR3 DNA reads TGCAGTGCTAACTACGAGCAGTACTTC. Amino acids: CSANYEQYF.

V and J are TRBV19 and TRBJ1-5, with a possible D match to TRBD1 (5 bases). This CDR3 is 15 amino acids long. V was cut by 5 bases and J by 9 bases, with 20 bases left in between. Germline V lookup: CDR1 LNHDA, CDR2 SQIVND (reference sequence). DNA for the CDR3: TGTGCCAGTAGTCCCCCGGGACTGCCCAAATGGCCCCAGCATTTT. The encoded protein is CASSPPGLPKWPQHF.

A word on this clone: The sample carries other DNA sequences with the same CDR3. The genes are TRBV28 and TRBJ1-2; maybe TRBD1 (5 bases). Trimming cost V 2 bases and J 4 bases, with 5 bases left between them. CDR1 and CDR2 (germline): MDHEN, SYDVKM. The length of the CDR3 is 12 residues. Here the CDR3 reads CASSLQGYGYTF. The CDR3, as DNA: TGTGCCAGCAGTTTACAGGGCTATGGCTACACCTTC.

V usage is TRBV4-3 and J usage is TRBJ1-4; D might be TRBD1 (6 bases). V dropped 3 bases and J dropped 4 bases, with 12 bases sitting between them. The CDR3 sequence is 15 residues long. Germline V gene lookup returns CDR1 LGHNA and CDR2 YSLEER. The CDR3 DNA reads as TGCGCCAGCAGCCAGTATCGGACAGTTAATGAAAAACTGTTTTTT. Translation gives CASSQYRTVNEKLFF.

CDR3 nucleotide sequence: TGTGCCAGCAGCGCCCACAGGGAGACTAATGAAAAACTGTTTTTT. Translated, it gives CASSAHRETNEKLFF. The chain links TRBV6-6 to TRBJ1-4; a weak D match, TRBD1 (6 bases). CDR1 is MNHNY, CDR2 SVGAGI, per germline (reference sequence). The ends were cut back, 6 bases at V and 2 bases at J, with 13 bases in the middle. This CDR3 comprises 15 residues.

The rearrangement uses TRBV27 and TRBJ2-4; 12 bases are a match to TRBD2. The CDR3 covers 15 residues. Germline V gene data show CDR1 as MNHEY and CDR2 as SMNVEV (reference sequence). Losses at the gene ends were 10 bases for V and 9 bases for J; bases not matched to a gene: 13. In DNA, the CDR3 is TGTGCCACCGGACTAGCGGGACCCCAGAGGGGCATTCAGTACTTC. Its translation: CATGLAGPQRGIQYF.

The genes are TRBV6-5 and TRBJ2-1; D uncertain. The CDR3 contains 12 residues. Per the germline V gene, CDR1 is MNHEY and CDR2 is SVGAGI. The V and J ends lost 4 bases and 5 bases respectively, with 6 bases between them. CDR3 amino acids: CASSSKNNEQFF. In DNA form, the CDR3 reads TGTGCCAGCAGTTCGAAGAACAATGAGCAGTTCTTC.

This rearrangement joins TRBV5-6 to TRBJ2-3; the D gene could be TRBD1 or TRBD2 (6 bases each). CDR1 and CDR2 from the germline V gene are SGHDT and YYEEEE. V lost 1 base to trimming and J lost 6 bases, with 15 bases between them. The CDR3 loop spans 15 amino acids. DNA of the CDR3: TGTGCCAGCAGCTTGCTACCCGGGGGCCGGGATACGCAGTATTTT. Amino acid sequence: CASSLLPGGRDTQYF.

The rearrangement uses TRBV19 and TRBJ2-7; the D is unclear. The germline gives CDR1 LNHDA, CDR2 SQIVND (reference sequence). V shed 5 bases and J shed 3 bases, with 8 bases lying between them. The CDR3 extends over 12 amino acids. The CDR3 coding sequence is TGTGCCAGTAGTCTCCGAGGCTACGAGCAGTACTTC. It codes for CASSLRGYEQYF.

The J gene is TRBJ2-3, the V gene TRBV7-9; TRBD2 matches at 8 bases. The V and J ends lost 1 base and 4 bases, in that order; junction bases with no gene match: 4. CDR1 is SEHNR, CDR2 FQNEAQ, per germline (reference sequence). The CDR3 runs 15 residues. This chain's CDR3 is CASSLVGAGADTQYF. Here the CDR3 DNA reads TGTGCCAGCAGCTTAGTTGGAGCGGGAGCAGATACGCAGTATTTT. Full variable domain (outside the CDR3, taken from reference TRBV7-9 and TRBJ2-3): DTGVSQNPRHKITKRGQNVTFRCDPISEHNRLYWYRQTLGQGPEFLTYFQNEAQLEKSRLLSDRFSAERPKGSFSTLEIQRTEQGDSAMYLCASSLVGAGADTQYFGPGTRLTVL.